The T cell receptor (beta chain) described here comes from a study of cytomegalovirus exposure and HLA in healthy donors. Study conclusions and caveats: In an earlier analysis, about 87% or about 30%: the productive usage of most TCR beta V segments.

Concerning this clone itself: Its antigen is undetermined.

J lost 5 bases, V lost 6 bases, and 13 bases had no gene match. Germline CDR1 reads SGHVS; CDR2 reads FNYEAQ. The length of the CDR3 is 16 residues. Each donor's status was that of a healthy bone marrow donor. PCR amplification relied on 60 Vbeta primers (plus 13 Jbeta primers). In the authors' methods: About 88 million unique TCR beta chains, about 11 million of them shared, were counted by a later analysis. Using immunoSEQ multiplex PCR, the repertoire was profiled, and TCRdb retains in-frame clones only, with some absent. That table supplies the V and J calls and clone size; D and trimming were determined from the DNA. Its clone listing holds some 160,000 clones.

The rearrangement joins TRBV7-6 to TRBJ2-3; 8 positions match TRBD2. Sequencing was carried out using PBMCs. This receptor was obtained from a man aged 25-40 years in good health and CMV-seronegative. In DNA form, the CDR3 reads TGTGCCAGCAGTACATCCGGAGGACTAGCCGTAGATACGCAGTATTTT. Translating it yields CASSTSGGLAVDTQYF.